This T cell receptor (beta chain) was retrieved from a study of cytomegalovirus exposure and HLA in healthy donors. Per germline, CDR1 SEHNR and CDR2 FQNEAQ (reference sequence). The CDR3 covers 13 residues. Between the trimmed V and J ends, which lost 2 bases and 4 bases, there was a span of 6 bases. PCR used 60 Vbeta primers and 13 Jbeta primers. Some clones are missing from TCRdb's copy, which holds only in-frame ones; the method was immunoSEQ multiplex PCR. The table includes some 150,000 clones, roughly 89% detected once. The sequencing sample was made of PBMCs. The receptor was isolated from a woman aged 25-40 years in good health and CMV-seronegative. The chain links TRBV7-9 to TRBJ1-3; D remains unclear. This CDR3 reads CASSLNRGNTIYF. CDR3 in DNA: TGTGCCAGCAGCTTAAATCGGGGAAACACCATATATTTT. Drawing the rest from reference TRBV7-9 and TRBJ1-3, the complete variable domain is DTGVSQNPRHKITKRGQNVTFRCDPISEHNRLYWYRQTLGQGPEFLTYFQNEAQLEKSRLLSDRFSAERPKGSFSTLEIQRTEQGDSAMYLCASSLNRGNTIYFGEGSWLTVV.